One sample yielded the 29 T cell receptor beta chains listed below, sequenced in a study of blood T cells in healthy people across ages (dated by TCRdb to the mid-2010s). The library relied on 5' RACE. These reads were obtained on an Illumina HiSeq 2500. A second PCR of roughly 6 to 11 cycles was run with a J-beta primer mix and a sample-barcoded 5' primer. TCRdb reprocessing: public reads trimmed at Q25 with fastp, clones called with MiXCR, in-frame beta chains kept. Each record represents a unique CDR3 protein, reported with the most common genes and DNA among its rows. In this sample the table shows about 800,000 distinct CDR3 sequences, 35% to 60% of which occur a single time. The biggest ten clones account for 15% to 20% of the sample. The sequenced sample was blood. The origin of the receptors is a man older than 75 in good health.

V gene TRBV20-1 combines with J gene TRBJ2-6; TRBD1 matches 7 bases. V trimming: 4 bases; J trimming: 3 bases; junction bases outside the gene matches: 6. CDR1 DFQATT and CDR2 SNEGSKA come from the germline V gene (reference sequence). This CDR3 is 15 amino acids long. CDR3 loop: CSATSTGLGANVLTF. The DNA of the CDR3 is TGCAGTGCTACCTCGACAGGGCTTGGGGCCAACGTCCTGACTTTC.

This chain connects TRBV7-2 to TRBJ2-1, with TRBD2 matching over 13 bases. There are 17 residues in the CDR3. Unmatched junction bases numbered 7, after V lost 0 bases and J lost 8 bases. Germline V gene data show CDR1 as SGHTA and CDR2 as FQGNSA. The chain's CDR3 is CASSLAPTSGRYDEQFF. In nucleotides, the CDR3 is TGTGCCAGCAGCTTAGCCCCGACTAGCGGGAGGTATGATGAGCAGTTCTTC.

J is TRBJ2-5 and V is TRBV6-2 or TRBV6-3; tentatively, D is TRBD1 (6 bases). The CDR3 totals 16 residues. V dropped 2 bases and J dropped 5 bases, with 18 bases sitting between them. Germline CDR1 reads MNHEY; CDR2 reads SVGEGT. The CDR3: CASSYVRGSVEETQYF. In DNA form, the CDR3 reads TGTGCCAGCAGTTACGTCAGGGGAAGCGTTGAGGAGACCCAGTACTTC.

The chain has TRBV20-1 and TRBJ2-1; D remains ambiguous. The CDR3 covers 14 residues. Germline loops: CDR1 DFQATT, CDR2 SNEGSKA (reference sequence). V was cut by 2 bases and J by 5 bases, with 13 bases left in between. The CDR3 bases are TGCAGTGCTAGAAACGCGGCAAAAAACAATGAGCAGTTCTTC. Translated, it gives CSARNAAKNNEQFF.

The chain joins TRBV24-1 to TRBJ2-3, with TRBD2 identical over 9 bases. CDR3 length: 15 amino acids. V trimming: 1 base; J trimming: 8 bases; junction bases outside the gene matches: 6. CDR1 is KGHDR, CDR2 SFDVKD, per germline. The CDR3 nucleotides are TGTGCCACCAGTGATTTAAGGACTAGCGCGGGTACGCAGTATTTT. Translating gives CATSDLRTSAGTQYF.

V usage is TRBV7-2 and J usage is TRBJ2-5; no definite D call. The CDR3 sequence is 13 residues long. The germline V gene encodes CDR1 SGHTA and CDR2 FQGNSA. Trimming removed 2 bases from V and 11 bases from J, with 15 bases in between. The DNA of the CDR3 is TGTGCCAGCAGCTTAACCCAAAAGGCTGAGCAGTACTTC. It codes for CASSLTQKAEQYF.

The chain couples TRBV15 to TRBJ2-5, with a weak D call TRBD2 (5 bases). Trimming took 1 base from V and 2 from J, leaving 11 bases between them. The CDR3 is made up of 15 amino acids. CDR1 and CDR2 (germline): LNHNV, YYDKDF (reference sequence). CDR3 sequence: CATSRVGGSQETQYF. The DNA for the CDR3 is TGTGCCACCAGCAGAGTCGGCGGGTCGCAAGAGACCCAGTACTTC.

This clonotype was recorded a few times. The genes are TRBV20-1 and TRBJ1-5; no definite D call. The germline V gene has CDR1 DFQATT and CDR2 SNEGSKA (reference sequence). With 2 bases removed from V and 2 bases from J, the gap between germline ends came to 7 bases. The CDR3 length is 13 residues. DNA of the CDR3: TGCAGTGCTAGACGTGGGGGCAATCAGCCCCAGCATTTT. As protein: CSARRGGNQPQHF.

CDR3 DNA sequence: TGTGCCAGCAGTGACGGGCATGGAAACCAAGAGAGGGCCCAGTACTTC. Its translation: CASSDGHGNQERAQYF. V and J are TRBV6-1 and TRBJ2-5, with D possibly TRBD2 on 5 matching bases. Trimming left V 3 bases short and J 9 bases short, with 23 bases between. Germline V gene data show CDR1 as MNHNS and CDR2 as SASEGT. CDR3 length: 16 residues.

V gene TRBV5-1 combines with J gene TRBJ2-3; 11 bases agree with TRBD1. Germline CDR1 SGHRS, CDR2 YFSETQ. After removal of 7 bases from V and 4 bases from J, the junction contained 11 bases not matched to a gene. The CDR3 loop spans 16 amino acids. CDR3 loop: CASPWSGDRGADTQYF. The DNA for the CDR3 is TGCGCCAGCCCCTGGAGCGGGGACAGGGGGGCAGATACGCAGTATTTT.

The chain has TRBV11-1 and TRBJ1-4; 8 bases line up with TRBD1. This CDR3 comprises 21 residues. CDR1 is SGHAT and CDR2 is FQDESV in the germline V gene (reference sequence). Losses at the gene ends were 5 bases for V and 6 bases for J; bases not matched to a gene: 26. The CDR3 DNA follows: TGTGCCAGCAGCGAACGGGGGTCGGACAGGGTATTAAGTGGGCTACATGAAAAACTGTTTTTT. The encoded protein is CASSERGSDRVLSGLHEKLFF.

Comments on this clonotype: One end of the junction fails to match germline, which may point to a read error. This chain's CDR3 is CSARVGVLGITDPQYF. The DNA of the CDR3 is TGCAGCGCTAGAGTTGGAGTTCTAGGGATCACAGATCCGCAGTATTTT. The rearrangement links TRBV20-1 to TRBJ2-3, with no clear D. The CDR3 totals 16 residues. The germline CDR1 and CDR2 sequences are DFQATT and SNEGSKA (reference sequence).

The chain carries TRBV20-1 and TRBJ2-5; a weak D match, TRBD2 (6 bases). Trimming took 0 bases from V and 1 from J, leaving 9 bases between them. The CDR3 runs 14 residues. Germline CDR1 DFQATT, CDR2 SNEGSKA (reference sequence). Here the CDR3 DNA reads TGCAGTGCTAGAGATTTACTAGCCCAAGAGACCCAGTACTTC. It encodes CSARDLLAQETQYF.

V is TRBV4-3 and J is TRBJ2-5; D is possibly TRBD1 (6 bases). Germline CDR1 and CDR2: LGHNA and YSLEER. The CDR3 consists of 15 residues. Trimming took off 0 bases at V and 9 bases at J, with 17 bases between the two ends. CDR3: CASSQETGRIASQYF. CDR3 nucleotide sequence: TGCGCCAGCAGCCAAGAGACAGGACGAATCGCGTCCCAGTACTTC.

This clonotype was counted a single time. The chain employs TRBV2 and TRBJ1-2, with D possibly matching TRBD1 (6 bases). The ends were cut back, 5 bases at V and 5 bases at J, with 15 bases in the middle. There are 14 residues in the CDR3. Germline V gene sequence: CDR1 SNHLY, CDR2 FYNNEI. CDR3: CASSPLTGSYGYTF. CDR3 DNA sequence: TGTGCCAGCAGTCCTTTGACAGGATCTTATGGCTACACCTTC.

The CDR3 DNA follows: TGTGCCAGCAGCGCAAGACTCCTCCAAGAGACCCAGTACTTC. Translating it yields CASSARLLQETQYF. This rearrangement joins TRBV9 to TRBJ2-5; D is unclear. Germline loops: CDR1 SGDLS, CDR2 YYNGEE. The CDR3 consists of 14 residues. Trimming pared 3 bases from V and 1 base from J, leaving 10 bases between.

This clonotype was observed a single time. Relative to the germline gene, one junction end is altered; a read error may explain this. The V call is TRBV24-1, the J call TRBJ2-3, with 12 bases aligning to TRBD2. CDR1 KGHDR and CDR2 SFDVKD come from the germline V gene. The CDR3 is 17 amino acids. Here the CDR3 DNA reads TGTACCACCAGCCCGTCCGGGACTAGCGGGCTCACAGATACGCAGTATTTT. Its protein product is CTTSPSGTSGLTDTQYF.

The gene calls are TRBV6-6 and TRBJ2-5; D might be TRBD1 (6 bases). Trimming took off 10 bases at V and 1 base at J, with 13 bases between the two ends. This CDR3 region has 13 residues. Germline-derived CDR1 and CDR2 are MNHNY and SVGAGI (reference sequence). The CDR3, as DNA: TGTGCCACCTCTCTCAGGGGCCAAGAGACCCAGTACTTC. Translation: CATSLRGQETQYF.

Concerning this clonotype: A much larger clone sits a single nucleotide away, making a read error possible. This rearrangement joins TRBV29-1 to TRBJ2-5; TRBD2 matches at 11 bases. Germline V gene data show CDR1 as SQVTM and CDR2 as ANQGSEA. The V gene end was trimmed by 7 bases and the J gene end by 3 bases; junction bases not matched to a gene: 10. This CDR3 has 15 residues. The CDR3 nucleotides are TGCAGCGCAGACACTAGCGGGAGAAGTGAAGAGACCCAGTACTTC. Encoded protein: CSADTSGRSEETQYF.

For this clonotype: A much larger clone is a single base away; this may be a read error. The rearrangement uses TRBV12-3 or TRBV12-4 and TRBJ1-1; D uncertain. The CDR3 is 16 amino acids. V lost 3 bases and J 4 bases, leaving 18 bases between the germline ends. For the CDR3, the DNA is TGTGCCAGCAGTTTCCGGGCCCCCGGGTTGAGCACTGAAGCTTTCTTT. It specifies CASSFRAPGLSTEAFF.

This clonotype was detected a few times. The rearrangement links TRBV5-1 to TRBJ1-2, with D unclear. This CDR3 region has 16 residues. The germline V and J ends were trimmed by 4 bases and 0 bases, with 16 bases remaining between them. Germline V lookup: CDR1 SGHRS, CDR2 YFSETQ. CDR3 nucleotide sequence: TGCGCCAGCAGCCCCATACTAGACACAGCTAACTATGGCTACACCTTC. Residues: CASSPILDTANYGYTF.

This clonotype has only a few counts. The chain carries TRBV5-1 and TRBJ2-3, with a possible D match to TRBD1 (6 bases). Germline V gene lookup returns CDR1 SGHRS and CDR2 YFSETQ. Trimming removed 6 bases at V and 0 bases at J, with 11 bases between. The CDR3 is 14 amino acids. CDR3: CASTPGHSTDTQYF. Here the CDR3 DNA reads TGCGCCAGCACCCCGGGACACAGCACAGATACGCAGTATTTT.

V usage is TRBV9 and J usage is TRBJ1-5, with D possibly TRBD1 on 5 matching bases. CDR1 is SGDLS, CDR2 YYNGEE, per germline. The CDR3 runs to 14 residues. The V gene lost 0 bases and the J gene lost 4 bases, with 8 bases spanning the gap. The CDR3 bases are TGTGCCAGCAGCGTAGACGGGGGGAATCAGCCCCAGCATTTT. Its translation is CASSVDGGNQPQHF.

This chain links TRBV6-5 with TRBJ2-5; 11 nucleotides agree with TRBD1. The V segment lost 1 base and the J segment 3 bases; nucleotides outside the gene matches: 1. The germline CDR1 and CDR2 sequences are MNHEY and SVGAGI. This CDR3 spans 15 amino acids. DNA of the CDR3: TGTGCCAGCAGTTACTGGGACAGGGGGGAAGAGACCCAGTACTTC. Its translation: CASSYWDRGEETQYF.

This chain joins TRBV4-2 and TRBJ2-5; the D is unclear. This CDR3 region has 15 residues. Germline CDR1 LGHNA, CDR2 YNFKEQ. Trimming took off 0 bases at V and 1 base at J, with 9 bases between the two ends. The CDR3 loop reads CASSQDTGLQETQYF. CDR3 nucleotide sequence: TGTGCCAGCAGCCAAGATACGGGCCTCCAAGAGACCCAGTACTTC.

V is TRBV12-3 or TRBV12-4 and J is TRBJ2-5; no definite D call. This CDR3 has 13 residues. Trimming stripped 6 bases from V and 4 bases from J, with 12 bases between. CDR3 sequence (DNA): TGTGCCAGCAGGGCTAGATCCGGAGAGACCCAGTACTTC. Amino acids: CASRARSGETQYF.

In the case of this clonotype: This sequence may be a read error, since a much larger clone differs from it by one base. The chain recombines TRBV6-2 or TRBV6-3 with TRBJ2-1, with 8 bases fitting TRBD1. The DNA end lines up better with TRBJ2-7; the J call may be wrong. The CDR3 spans 15 residues. Germline CDR1 is MNHEY and CDR2 is SVGEGT. CDR3 DNA: TGTGCCAGCAGCTCAGGGGGCGGCTCCTACAATGAGCAGTACTTC. This translates into CASSSGGGSYNEQYF.

This clonotype was counted only a few times. The chain carries TRBV3-1 and TRBJ2-5, with 13 bases fitting TRBD2. The germline CDR1 and CDR2 sequences are LGHDT and YNNKEL (reference sequence). This CDR3 is 15 amino acids long. V lost 4 bases and J lost 4; bases outside the gene matches: 3. The CDR3: CASSPLAGGLETQYF. The CDR3 DNA is TGTGCCAGCAGCCCACTAGCGGGAGGGCTAGAGACCCAGTACTTC.

This clonotype occurred once. This chain joins TRBV7-2 and TRBJ1-1; perhaps TRBD1 as D (5 bases). The CDR3 is 13 amino acids. The germline V gene encodes CDR1 SGHTA and CDR2 FQGNSA. Trimming cost V 8 bases and J 4 bases, with 14 bases left between them. CDR3 sequence reads: CASGGTIGTEAFF. The CDR3 DNA reads as TGTGCCAGCGGAGGGACTATCGGCACTGAAGCTTTCTTT.